The next 23 T cell receptor beta chains were all read from a single sample in a study of CD8 T cells in ankylosing spondylitis. Study-wide findings and caveats: There was a TCR beta motif, made of several highly homologous variants, that appeared characteristic of ankylosing spondylitis blood.

Their antigens remain unidentified. Using its own MiXCR run on the 5' RACE reads, TCRdb lists one record per CDR3 protein. The data hold 350,000 to 450,000 distinct CDR3 sequences, with about 25% observed a single time. The sequencing input was blood, either unsorted or a sorted T cell fraction (not recorded which). The receptors were gathered from a male donor with ankylosing spondylitis.

The chain combines TRBV7-2 with TRBJ1-6, with 7 bases fitting TRBD1. With 7 bases clipped from V and 1 base from J, the junction kept 7 bases outside the gene matches. CDR1 and CDR2 (germline): SGHTA, FQGNSA. The CDR3 runs to 16 residues. The CDR3 sequence: CASNDRAGSYNSPLHF. CDR3 bases: TGTGCCAGCAACGACAGGGCAGGGTCCTATAATTCACCCCTCCACTTT.

This clonotype was detected only a few times. The V gene is TRBV6-2 or TRBV6-3, the J gene TRBJ2-1, with TRBD1 identical over 7 bases. CDR3 length equals 14 residues. Germline-derived CDR1 and CDR2 are MNHEY and SVGEGT. The V and J ends lost 10 bases and 3 bases, in that order; junction bases with no gene match: 9. The CDR3 reads CATRDSFNYNEQFF. The CDR3 bases are TGTGCCACCAGGGACAGCTTTAACTACAATGAGCAGTTCTTC.

The chain uses TRBV3-1 and TRBJ2-3, with D possibly being TRBD2 (6 bases). Germline loops: CDR1 LGHDT, CDR2 YNNKEL (reference sequence). V lost 7 bases, J lost 3 bases, and 11 bases lay in between. The CDR3 is made up of 13 amino acids. The chain's CDR3 is CASKASETDTQYF. The CDR3 bases are TGTGCCAGCAAAGCTAGCGAAACAGATACGCAGTATTTT.

The gene calls are TRBV11-2 and TRBJ2-7; 11 nucleotides agree with TRBD1. The length of the CDR3 is 17 residues. J gave up 5 bases and V 7 bases, and 16 bases lay outside the gene matches. Germline V lookup: CDR1 SGHAT, CDR2 FQNNGV. The CDR3 is CASTPRWAGTGGNEQYF. Written as DNA, the CDR3 is TGTGCCAGCACCCCCAGATGGGCCGGGACAGGGGGAAACGAGCAGTACTTC.

The chain joins TRBV5-1 to TRBJ1-1, with 7 bases lining up with TRBD1. The CDR3 is made up of 13 amino acids. V dropped 4 bases and J dropped 10; count of bases not matched to a gene: 10. Germline CDR1 reads SGHRS; CDR2 reads YFSETQ. This CDR3 is CASSPGGQAAAFF. The CDR3 DNA sequence: TGCGCCAGCAGCCCCGGAGGACAGGCTGCAGCTTTCTTT.

This clonotype was seen a single time. V and J are TRBV2 and TRBJ2-2, with D unresolved. CDR3 length: 12 residues. V lost 8 bases to trimming and J lost 7 bases, with 11 bases between them. Germline V gene sequence: CDR1 SNHLY, CDR2 FYNNEI. CDR3 region: CASGAIFGELFF. In nucleotides, the CDR3 is TGTGCCAGCGGAGCGATTTTCGGGGAGCTGTTTTTT.

This clonotype appeared a few times. The chain joins TRBV7-9 to TRBJ1-5; a weak D match, TRBD1 (5 bases). Trimming left V 4 bases short and J 2 bases short, with 18 bases between. The CDR3 extends over 17 amino acids. Per the germline V gene, CDR1 is SEHNR and CDR2 is FQNEAQ (reference sequence). In DNA form, the CDR3 reads TGTGCCAGCAGCTCTGTCCTAGGAGGGGACGGCAATCAGCCCCAGCATTTT. As protein: CASSSVLGGDGNQPQHF.

This clonotype showed up just a few times. The chain carries TRBV10-3 and TRBJ1-2; 10 positions match TRBD1. The germline V gene encodes CDR1 ENHRY and CDR2 SYGVKD. V lost 0 bases and J lost 3; bases outside the gene matches: 4. CDR3 length equals 16 residues. CDR3 protein: CAISESPGTGDYGYTF. The CDR3 region has the DNA TGTGCCATCAGTGAGTCGCCAGGGACAGGGGACTATGGCTACACCTTC.

This chain connects TRBV20-1 to TRBJ2-7, with 8 bases fitting TRBD2. The CDR3 covers 13 residues. Looked up from germline, CDR1 is DFQATT and CDR2 is SNEGSKA (reference sequence). Trimming removed 2 bases from V and 4 bases from J; junction bases left unmatched: 4. CDR3 in DNA: TGCAGTGCTAGACTAGCGGGTCTTTACGAGCAGTACTTC. Translating gives CSARLAGLYEQYF.

This chain connects TRBV20-1 to TRBJ1-2; TRBD1 is a possible D gene (5 bases). CDR3 length: 14 residues. The ends were cut back, 5 bases at V and 3 bases at J, with 16 bases in the middle. The germline V gene has CDR1 DFQATT and CDR2 SNEGSKA (reference sequence). The CDR3 region is CSAPGPGLYYGYTF. In DNA form, the CDR3 reads TGCAGTGCTCCGGGACCAGGGTTATACTATGGCTACACCTTC.

V usage is TRBV5-5 and J usage is TRBJ2-1; 10 positions match TRBD2. V lost 4 bases to trimming and J lost 5 bases; unmatched junction nucleotides: 9. The CDR3 is made up of 16 amino acids. The germline CDR1 and CDR2 sequences are SGHKS and YYEKEE (reference sequence). CDR3 coding DNA: TGTGCCAGCAGCGCCCGACTAGCGGGTGATAACAATGAGCAGTTCTTC. Residues: CASSARLAGDNNEQFF.

A single count supports this clonotype. The chain links TRBV20-1 to TRBJ2-5; D is unclear. CDR3 length equals 16 residues. Trimming shortened V by 0 bases and J by 4 bases, and 18 bases separated the two germline ends. Per germline, CDR1 DFQATT and CDR2 SNEGSKA (reference sequence). CDR3 protein: CSARDGWLSTGETQYF. In nucleotides, the CDR3 is TGCAGTGCTAGAGATGGATGGCTTTCGACTGGAGAGACCCAGTACTTC.

In its sample, this clonotype was seen a few times. The V and J genes are TRBV29-1 and TRBJ2-3; no clear D gene. Germline V lookup: CDR1 SQVTM, CDR2 ANQGSEA. The V gene lost 6 bases and the J gene lost 1 base, with 11 bases spanning the gap. This CDR3 comprises 13 residues. In nucleotides, the CDR3 is TGCAGCGTCTGCAGGACGGGCACAGATACGCAGTATTTT. The encoded protein is CSVCRTGTDTQYF.

This chain links TRBV11-3 with TRBJ2-6; D is possibly TRBD1 or TRBD2 (5 bases each). This CDR3 spans 16 amino acids. Per the germline V gene, CDR1 is SGHNT and CDR2 is YENEEA. Trimming cost V 4 bases and J 0 bases, with 10 bases left between them. The CDR3 DNA reads TGTGCCAGCAGCTCGGGACGGAACTCTGGGGCCAACGTCCTGACTTTC. Translating gives CASSSGRNSGANVLTF. The entire variable domain, with the rest obtained from reference TRBV11-3 and TRBJ2-6, is as follows: EAGVVQSPRYKIIEKKQPVAFWCNPISGHNTLYWYLQNLGQGPELLIRYENEEAVDDSQLPKDRFSAERLKGVDSTLKIQPAELGDSAVYLCASSSGRNSGANVLTFGAGSRLTVL.

The chain combines TRBV19 with TRBJ2-1; D tentatively fits TRBD1 or TRBD2 (5 bases each). From germline, CDR1 is LNHDA and CDR2 SQIVND (reference sequence). V shed 4 bases and J shed 5 bases, with 18 bases lying between them. CDR3 length: 16 amino acids. The CDR3 bases are TGTGCCAGTAGTACCGGGGCGTGGGAGTTCAACAATGAGCAGTTCTTC. Residues: CASSTGAWEFNNEQFF.

This clonotype was recorded many times. The genes are TRBV5-1 and TRBJ2-1; D could derive from TRBD1 or TRBD2 (5 bases each). Germline values: CDR1 SGHRS, CDR2 YFSETQ. The V gene lost 3 bases and the J gene lost 4 bases, with 14 bases spanning the gap. The CDR3 runs to 15 residues. CDR3 in DNA: TGCGCCAGCAGCTGGAGAGGGGCAGTATACAATGAGCAGTTCTTC. Amino acid sequence: CASSWRGAVYNEQFF.

This clonotype was seen ten or more times. This chain joins TRBV5-1 and TRBJ2-3; D gene unclear. CDR1 and CDR2 from the germline V gene are SGHRS and YFSETQ. The CDR3 covers 14 residues. The V end was cut by 5 bases, the J end by 2 bases, with 12 bases between. CDR3 in amino acids: CASRRAAATDTQYF. The CDR3 region has the DNA TGCGCCAGCAGAAGGGCGGCCGCCACAGATACGCAGTATTTT.

This sequence joins TRBV5-1 and TRBJ1-2; maybe TRBD1 (5 bases). The CDR3 covers 14 residues. Germline CDR1 is SGHRS and CDR2 is YFSETQ. V was pared by 0 bases and J by 4 bases, with 10 bases between. CDR3 loop: CASSLEGAVYGYTF. CDR3 in DNA: TGCGCCAGCAGCTTGGAAGGGGCCGTCTATGGCTACACCTTC.

The rearrangement uses TRBV2 and TRBJ1-1, with D tentatively TRBD1 (5 bases). Germline V gives CDR1 SNHLY, CDR2 FYNNEI. The germline V and J ends were trimmed by 7 bases and 1 base, with 13 bases remaining between them. This CDR3 contains 14 residues. The DNA of the CDR3 is TGTGCCAGCATGGGTCTAAGGGGGAACACTGAAGCTTTCTTT. Translating it yields CASMGLRGNTEAFF.

This clonotype appeared many times. The V and J genes are TRBV12-3 or TRBV12-4 and TRBJ2-1; possible D gene TRBD2, 5 bases. Trimming shortened V by 4 bases and J by 8 bases, and 15 bases separated the two germline ends. The CDR3 runs 14 residues. CDR3 sequence: CASSSDRTGDEQFF. In DNA, the CDR3 is TGTGCCAGCAGTTCGGATAGGACTGGCGATGAGCAGTTCTTC.

This clonotype was detected many times. V usage is TRBV29-1 and J usage is TRBJ2-1, with no clear D. V lost 4 bases and J lost 9, with 16 bases in between. CDR1 SQVTM and CDR2 ANQGSEA come from the germline V gene. This CDR3 has 13 residues. Here the CDR3 reads CSVGVGSRSEQFF. The CDR3 DNA is TGCAGCGTTGGTGTTGGCTCCCGGTCTGAGCAGTTCTTC.

CDR3 in amino acids: CATSDTGRQSSYNEQFF. The CDR3 nucleotides read TGTGCCACCAGTGACACAGGTAGGCAGAGCTCCTACAATGAGCAGTTCTTC. V usage is TRBV24-1 and J usage is TRBJ2-1, with D maybe TRBD1 (5 bases). Germline V gives CDR1 KGHDR, CDR2 SFDVKD. Between the trimmed V and J ends, which lost 4 bases and 0 bases, there was a span of 15 bases. There are 17 residues in the CDR3.

The J gene is TRBJ2-2, the V gene TRBV29-1, with no clear D. The CDR3 has 11 residues. Germline V gene lookup returns CDR1 SQVTM and CDR2 ANQGSEA. Trimming took off 8 bases at V and 8 bases at J, with 12 bases between the two ends. The CDR3 sequence: CSFLGPGELFF. As DNA, the CDR3 is TGCAGCTTCTTAGGGCCTGGGGAGCTGTTTTTT.